Below are 3 T cell receptor beta chains sequenced from a single sample in a study of cytomegalovirus exposure and HLA in healthy donors (dated by TCRdb to 2016 to 2017). The library was obtained by the immunoSEQ multiplex PCR assay. For the multiplex PCR, a mixture combining 60 forward primers for TCR Vbeta segments and 13 reverse primers for TCR Jbeta segments was used. In TCRdb, the immuneACCESS table is reduced to in-frame sequences with V and J assigned. These tables do not hold every clone; where another copy was compared, an unresolved V gene accounts for under half, and the others remain unexplained. The sample contains around 180,000 clones, roughly 80% of them found a single time. The leading ten clones occupy approximately 2.5% of the sample. Sample: PBMCs. The receptors come from a man in his 60s in good health and CMV-seronegative.

This clone appeared once. The chain has TRBV28 and TRBJ2-5; TRBD2 aligns across 8 bases. The CDR3 consists of 18 residues. The germline V gene encodes CDR1 MDHEN and CDR2 SYDVKM. V trimming: 1 base; J trimming: 1 base; junction bases outside the gene matches: 11. The CDR3 here is CASSLYRRASGFQETQYF. CDR3 DNA sequence: TGTGCCAGCAGTTTATACCGGCGGGCTAGCGGGTTCCAAGAGACCCAGTACTTC. Full variable domain (rest looked up from reference TRBV28 and TRBJ2-5): DVKVTQSSRYLVKRTGEKVFLECVQDMDHENMFWYRQDPGLGLRLIYFSYDVKMKEKGDIPEGYSVSREKKERFSLILESASTNQTSMYLCASSLYRRASGFQETQYFGPGTRLLVL.

In this sample, this clone turned up a few times. V gene TRBV19 combines with J gene TRBJ2-5; 11 bases agree with TRBD2. The J segment lost 11 bases and the V segment lost 5 bases, leaving 16 bases of the junction unmatched. This CDR3 has 16 residues. In germline, CDR1 is LNHDA, CDR2 SQIVND (reference sequence). The CDR3 loop reads CASSFLAGGLGREQYF. The DNA for the CDR3 is TGTGCCAGTAGTTTCCTAGCGGGAGGTCTAGGCCGGGAGCAGTACTTC.

The V gene is TRBV7-9, the J gene TRBJ1-5; no reliable D call. This CDR3 contains 14 residues. V shed 2 bases and J shed 0 bases, with 5 bases lying between them. CDR1 is SEHNR and CDR2 is FQNEAQ in the germline V gene (reference sequence). The CDR3 region has the DNA TGTGCCAGCAGCTTACCGGGTAGCAATCAGCCCCAGCATTTT. Encoded protein: CASSLPGSNQPQHF.